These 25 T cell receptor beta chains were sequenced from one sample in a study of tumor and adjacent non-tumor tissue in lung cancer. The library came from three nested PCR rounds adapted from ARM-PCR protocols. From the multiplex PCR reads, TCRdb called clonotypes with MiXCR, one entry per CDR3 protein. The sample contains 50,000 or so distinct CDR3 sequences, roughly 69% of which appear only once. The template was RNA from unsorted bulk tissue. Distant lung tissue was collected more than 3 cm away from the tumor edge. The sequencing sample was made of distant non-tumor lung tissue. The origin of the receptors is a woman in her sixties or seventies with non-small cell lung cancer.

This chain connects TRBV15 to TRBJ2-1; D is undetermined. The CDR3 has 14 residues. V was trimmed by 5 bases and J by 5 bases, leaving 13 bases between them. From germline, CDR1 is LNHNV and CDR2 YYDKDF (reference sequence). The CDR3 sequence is CATSRYDVNNEQFF. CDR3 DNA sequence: TGTGCCACCAGCCGATACGACGTTAACAATGAGCAGTTCTTC.

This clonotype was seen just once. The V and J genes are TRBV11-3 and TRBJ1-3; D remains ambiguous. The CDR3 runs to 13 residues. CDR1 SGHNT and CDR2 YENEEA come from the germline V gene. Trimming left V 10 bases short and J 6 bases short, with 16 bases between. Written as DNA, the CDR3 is TGTGCCACCCGGGAGGACCCCGTAAACACCATATATTTT. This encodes CATREDPVNTIYF. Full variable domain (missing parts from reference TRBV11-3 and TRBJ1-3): EAGVVQSPRYKIIEKKQPVAFWCNPISGHNTLYWYLQNLGQGPELLIRYENEEAVDDSQLPKDRFSAERLKGVDSTLKIQPAELGDSAVYLCATREDPVNTIYFGEGSWLTVV.

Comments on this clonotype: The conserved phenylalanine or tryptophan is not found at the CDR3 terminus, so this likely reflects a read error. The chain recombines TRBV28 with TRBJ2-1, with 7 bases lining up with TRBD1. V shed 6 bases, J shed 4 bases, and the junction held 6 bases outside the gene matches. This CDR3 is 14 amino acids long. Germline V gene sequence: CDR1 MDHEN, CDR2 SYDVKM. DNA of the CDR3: TGTGCCAGCAGCCGGGCAGGGGGATACAATGAGCAGTTCTCC. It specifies CASSRAGGYNEQFS.

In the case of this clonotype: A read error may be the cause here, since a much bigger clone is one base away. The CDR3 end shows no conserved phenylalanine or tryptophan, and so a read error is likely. The CDR3 protein is CASSLGVAGVSHEQYS. The CDR3 nucleotides are TGTGCCAGCAGCTTAGGGGTAGCGGGAGTAAGTCACGAGCAGTACTCC. The chain has TRBV7-8 and TRBJ2-7; TRBD2 aligns across 9 bases. Germline-derived CDR1 and CDR2 are SGHVS and FQNEAQ. This CDR3 is 16 amino acids long. V gave up 1 base and J gave up 5 bases; unmatched junction bases: 9.

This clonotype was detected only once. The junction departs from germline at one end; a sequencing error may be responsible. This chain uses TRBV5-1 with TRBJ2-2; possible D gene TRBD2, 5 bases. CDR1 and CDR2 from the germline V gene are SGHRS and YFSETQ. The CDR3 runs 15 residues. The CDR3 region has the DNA TGCGCCAGCAGGTTCGACTATACGAACACCGGGGAGTTGTTTTTT. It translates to CASRFDYTNTGELFF.

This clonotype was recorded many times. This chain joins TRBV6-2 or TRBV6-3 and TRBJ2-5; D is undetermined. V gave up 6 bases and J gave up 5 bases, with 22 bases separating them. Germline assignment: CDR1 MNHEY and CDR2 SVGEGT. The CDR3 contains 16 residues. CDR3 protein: CASRCTGCLDRETQYF. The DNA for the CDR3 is TGTGCCAGCAGGTGCACCGGTTGCCTCGACCGGGAGACCCAGTACTTC.

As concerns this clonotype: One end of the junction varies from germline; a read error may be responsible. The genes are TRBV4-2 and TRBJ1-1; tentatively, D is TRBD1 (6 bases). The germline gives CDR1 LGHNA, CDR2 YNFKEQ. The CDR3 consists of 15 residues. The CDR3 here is CASGQDGGPGTEAFF. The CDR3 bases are TGTGCCAGCGGCCAAGATGGGGGGCCTGGCACTGAAGCTTTCTTT.

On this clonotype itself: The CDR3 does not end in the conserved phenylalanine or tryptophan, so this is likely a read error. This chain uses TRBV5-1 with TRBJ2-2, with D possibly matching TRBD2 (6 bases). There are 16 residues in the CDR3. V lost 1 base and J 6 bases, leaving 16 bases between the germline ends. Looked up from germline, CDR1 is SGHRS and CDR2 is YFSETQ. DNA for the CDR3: TGCGCCAGCAGCTTGAGACACGGCGGGGATCCCGGGGAGCTGTTTCTT. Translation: CASSLRHGGDPGELFL.

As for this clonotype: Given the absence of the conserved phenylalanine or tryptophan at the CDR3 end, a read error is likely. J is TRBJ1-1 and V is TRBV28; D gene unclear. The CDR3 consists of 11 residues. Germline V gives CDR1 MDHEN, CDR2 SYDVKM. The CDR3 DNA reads TGTGCCAGCACAGAGAACTCTGAAGCTTTCTCT. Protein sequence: CASTENSEAFS.

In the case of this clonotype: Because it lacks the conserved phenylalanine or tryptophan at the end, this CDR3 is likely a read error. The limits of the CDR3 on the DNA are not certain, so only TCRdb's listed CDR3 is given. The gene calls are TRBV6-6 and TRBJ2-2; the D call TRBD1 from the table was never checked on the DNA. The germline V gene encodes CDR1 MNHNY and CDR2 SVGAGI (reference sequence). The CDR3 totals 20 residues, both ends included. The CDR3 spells CVSSPWQGRHHVPNTGELYY.

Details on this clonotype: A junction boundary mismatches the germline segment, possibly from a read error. The CDR3 DNA follows: TGCGCCAGGAGTCGACACCGGGACTCACAAGATACCCAGTACTTC. Encoded protein: CARSRHRDSQDTQYF. The rearrangement joins TRBV4-3 to TRBJ2-5; weak D call: TRBD2 (6 bases). The germline V gene encodes CDR1 LGHNA and CDR2 YSLEER. The CDR3 is made up of 15 amino acids.

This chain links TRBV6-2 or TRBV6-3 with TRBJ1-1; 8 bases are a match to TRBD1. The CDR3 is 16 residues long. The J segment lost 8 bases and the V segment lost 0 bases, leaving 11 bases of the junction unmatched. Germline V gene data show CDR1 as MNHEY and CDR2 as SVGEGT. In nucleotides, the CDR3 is TGTGCCAGCAGTTACTCCGGGACAGGCTTAGCAGCCGAAGCTTTCTTT. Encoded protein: CASSYSGTGLAAEAFF.

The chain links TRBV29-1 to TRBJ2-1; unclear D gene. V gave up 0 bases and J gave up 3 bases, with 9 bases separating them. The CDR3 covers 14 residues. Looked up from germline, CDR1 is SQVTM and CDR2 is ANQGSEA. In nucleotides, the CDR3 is TGCAGCGTTGAAGACCCTCGGAGCTACAATGAGCAGTTCTTC. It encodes CSVEDPRSYNEQFF.

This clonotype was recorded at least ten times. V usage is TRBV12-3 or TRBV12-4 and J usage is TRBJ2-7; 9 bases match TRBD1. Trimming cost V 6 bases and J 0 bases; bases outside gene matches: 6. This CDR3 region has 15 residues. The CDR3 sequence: CASRYGQGSSYEQYF. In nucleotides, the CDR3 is TGTGCCAGCAGATACGGACAGGGGAGCTCCTACGAGCAGTACTTC.

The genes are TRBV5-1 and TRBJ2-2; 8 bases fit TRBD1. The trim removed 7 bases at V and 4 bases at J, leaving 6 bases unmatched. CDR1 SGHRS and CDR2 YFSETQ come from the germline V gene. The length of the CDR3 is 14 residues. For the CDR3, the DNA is TGCGCCAGCTCGACAGGGGATACCACCGGGGAGCTGTTTTTT. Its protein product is CASSTGDTTGELFF.

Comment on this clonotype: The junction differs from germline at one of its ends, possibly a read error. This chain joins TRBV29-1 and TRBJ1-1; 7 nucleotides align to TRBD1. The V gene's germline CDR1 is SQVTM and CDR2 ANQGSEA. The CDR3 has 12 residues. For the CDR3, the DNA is TGCAGCGTTGAACAGGGGGTCACTGAAGTTTTCTTT. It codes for CSVEQGVTEVFF.

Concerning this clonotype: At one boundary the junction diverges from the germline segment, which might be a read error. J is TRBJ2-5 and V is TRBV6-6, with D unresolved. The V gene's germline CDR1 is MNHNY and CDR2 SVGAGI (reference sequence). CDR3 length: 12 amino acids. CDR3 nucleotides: TGTACCAGCAGCGCGGTACAAGAAACCCAGTACTTC. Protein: CTSSAVQETQYF.

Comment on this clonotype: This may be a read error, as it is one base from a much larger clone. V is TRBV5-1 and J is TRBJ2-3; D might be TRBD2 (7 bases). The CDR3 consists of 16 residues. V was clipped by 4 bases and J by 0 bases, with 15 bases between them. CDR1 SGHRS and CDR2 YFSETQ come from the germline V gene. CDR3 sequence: CASSPLGGTSTDTQYF. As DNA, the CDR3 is TGCGCCAGCAGCCCGCTGGGAGGGACAAGCACAGATACGCAGTATTTT. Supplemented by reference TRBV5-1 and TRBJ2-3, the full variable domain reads KAGVTQTPRYLIKTRGQQVTLSCSPISGHRSVSWYQQTPGQGLQFLFEYFSETQRNKGNFPGRFSGRQFSNSRSEMNVSTLELGDSALYLCASSPLGGTSTDTQYFGPGTRLTVL.

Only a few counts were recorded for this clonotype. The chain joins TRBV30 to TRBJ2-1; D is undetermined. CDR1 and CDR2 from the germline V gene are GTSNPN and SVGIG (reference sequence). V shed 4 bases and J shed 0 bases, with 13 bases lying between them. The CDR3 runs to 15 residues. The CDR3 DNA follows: TGTGCCTGGATGCGAGACCAGAGCTCCTACAATGAGCAGTTCTTC. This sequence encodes CAWMRDQSSYNEQFF. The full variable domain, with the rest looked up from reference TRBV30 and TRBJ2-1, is SQTIHQWPATLVQPVGSPLSLECTVEGTSNPNLYWYRQAAGRGLQLLFYSVGIGQISSEVPQNLSASRPQDRQFILSSKKLLLSDSGFYLCAWMRDQSSYNEQFFGPGTRLTVL.

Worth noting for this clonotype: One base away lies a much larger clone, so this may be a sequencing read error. Here the CDR3 DNA reads TGCACTGCTAGAGATGATCTAGCGGGAGGAAGAGTGAATGAGCAGTTCTTC. Amino acids: CTARDDLAGGRVNEQFF. The rearrangement joins TRBV20-1 to TRBJ2-1, with 11 bases matching TRBD2. CDR1 and CDR2 (germline): DFQATT, SNEGSKA (reference sequence). This CDR3 is 17 amino acids long.

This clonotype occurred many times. The CDR3 DNA reads as TGCGCCAGCAGCAGGGGACAGGGATCTACGGCCAATGAGCAGTTCTTC. This translates into CASSRGQGSTANEQFF. The chain carries TRBV5-1 and TRBJ2-1, with 9 positions matching TRBD1. With V trimmed by 4 bases and J by 6 bases, 11 bases remained unmatched. Looked up from germline, CDR1 is SGHRS and CDR2 is YFSETQ. This CDR3 is built from 16 residues.

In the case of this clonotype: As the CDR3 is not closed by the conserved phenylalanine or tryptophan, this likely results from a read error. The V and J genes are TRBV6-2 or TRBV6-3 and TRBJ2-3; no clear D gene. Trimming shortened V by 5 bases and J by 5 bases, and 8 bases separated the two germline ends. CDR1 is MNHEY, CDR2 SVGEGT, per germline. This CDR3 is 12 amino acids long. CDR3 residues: CASSKLGDTQYL. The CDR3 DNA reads TGTGCCAGCAGTAAGTTAGGAGATACGCAGTATTTA.

DNA of the CDR3: TGTGCCAGCACTGAGCCCGACAAATTAGCCAAAAACATTCAGTACTTC. Amino acid sequence: CASTEPDKLAKNIQYF. The chain has TRBV6-1 and TRBJ2-4; D unclear. V was trimmed by 7 bases and J by 0 bases, leaving 16 bases between them. The CDR3 runs to 16 residues. Germline V gene lookup returns CDR1 MNHNS and CDR2 SASEGT.

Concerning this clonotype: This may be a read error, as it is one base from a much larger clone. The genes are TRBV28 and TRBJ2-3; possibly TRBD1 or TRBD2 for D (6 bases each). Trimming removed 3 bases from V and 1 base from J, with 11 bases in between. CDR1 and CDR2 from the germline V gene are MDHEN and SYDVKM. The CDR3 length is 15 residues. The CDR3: CASSFQGTGTDTQYF. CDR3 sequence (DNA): TGTGCCAGCAGTTTTCAGGGGACTGGCACAGATACGCAGTATTTT. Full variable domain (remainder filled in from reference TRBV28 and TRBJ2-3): DVKVTQSSRYLVKRTGEKVFLECVQDMDHENMFWYRQDPGLGLRLIYFSYDVKMKEKGDIPEGYSVSREKKERFSLILESASTNQTSMYLCASSFQGTGTDTQYFGPGTRLTVL.

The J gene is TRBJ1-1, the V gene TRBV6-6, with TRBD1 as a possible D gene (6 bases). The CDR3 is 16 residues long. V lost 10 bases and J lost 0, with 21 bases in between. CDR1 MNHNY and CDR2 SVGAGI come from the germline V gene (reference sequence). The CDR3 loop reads CAINPSAGVLNTEAFF. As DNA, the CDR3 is TGTGCCATCAACCCCTCCGCAGGGGTCTTGAACACTGAAGCTTTCTTT.